This T cell receptor (beta chain) was found in a study of blood T cell repertoires in COVID-19. Study-wide context: The study drew acute and convalescent COVID-19 samples from the United States, Italy and Spain.

Germline CDR1 MNHEY, CDR2 SVGAGI. The CDR3 is 15 residues long. Trimming pared 0 bases from V and 2 bases from J, leaving 10 bases between. In the original analysis: Amplification of reference gene primers provided the estimated nucleated cell counts. Method: immunoSEQ multiplex PCR; TCRdb's copy keeps in-frame clones and lacks some. V and J calls and clone size are as listed in that table; D and trimming were resolved from the DNA. The sample has 180,000 or so clones; 70% to 85% are singletons. This chain connects TRBV6-5 to TRBJ1-1; possibly TRBD1 for D (5 bases). The sequencing input was peripheral blood. This clonotype was obtained from a human donor with acute or convalescent COVID-19. The donor label of this sample is uncertain. The CDR3 sequence is CASSYSRQTNTEAFF. As DNA, the CDR3 is TGTGCCAGCAGTTACTCGAGACAGACTAACACTGAAGCTTTCTTT.